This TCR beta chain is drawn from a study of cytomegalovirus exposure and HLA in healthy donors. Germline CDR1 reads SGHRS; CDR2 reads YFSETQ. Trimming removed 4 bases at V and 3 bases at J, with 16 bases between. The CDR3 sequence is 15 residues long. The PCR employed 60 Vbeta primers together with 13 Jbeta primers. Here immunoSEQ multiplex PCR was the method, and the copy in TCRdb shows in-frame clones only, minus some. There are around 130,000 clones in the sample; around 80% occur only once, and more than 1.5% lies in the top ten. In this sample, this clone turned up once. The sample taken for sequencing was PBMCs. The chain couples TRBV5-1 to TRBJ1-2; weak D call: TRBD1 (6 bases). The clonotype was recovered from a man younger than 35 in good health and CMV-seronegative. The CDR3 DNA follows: TGCGCCAGCAGCCTCCGTTATCAGGGGCACTATGGCTACACCTTC. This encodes CASSLRYQGHYGYTF. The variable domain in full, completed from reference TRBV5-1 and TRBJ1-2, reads KAGVTQTPRYLIKTRGQQVTLSCSPISGHRSVSWYQQTPGQGLQFLFEYFSETQRNKGNFPGRFSGRQFSNSRSEMNVSTLELGDSALYLCASSLRYQGHYGYTFGSGTRLTVV.